A single sample is the source of the 11 T cell receptor beta chains below, sequenced in a study of CD8 T cells in ankylosing spondylitis. Overall study results and limits: What appeared characteristic of ankylosing spondylitis blood was a TCR beta motif of 7 or 8 highly homologous variants.

TCRdb passed the 5' RACE reads through MiXCR, listing each CDR3 protein once. The sample has around 480,000 distinct CDR3 sequences, about 15% seen once. These receptors' antigens are unknown. Sequenced: blood, either unsorted or a sorted T cell fraction (not recorded which). The origin of the receptors is a male donor with ankylosing spondylitis.

This clonotype came up a few times. The chain carries TRBV9 and TRBJ2-5, with 10 bases that match TRBD2. Germline V CDR1 and CDR2: SGDLS, YYNGEE. The CDR3 has 15 amino acids. V gave up 2 bases and J gave up 2 bases; unmatched junction bases: 3. The DNA for the CDR3 is TGTGCCAGCAGCGTCGTAGCGGGGGGTCAAGAGACCCAGTACTTC. It specifies CASSVVAGGQETQYF. The whole variable domain, filled in from reference TRBV9 and TRBJ2-5, reads DSGVTQTPKHLITATGQRVTLRCSPRSGDLSVYWYQQSLDQGLQFLIQYYNGEERAKGNILERFSAQQFPDLHSELNLSSLELGDSALYFCASSVVAGGQETQYFGPGTRLLVL.

In regard to this clonotype: Relative to the germline gene, one junction end is altered; a read error may explain this. V and J are TRBV12-3 or TRBV12-4 and TRBJ2-1, with TRBD1 identical over 10 bases. There are 17 residues in the CDR3. DNA for the CDR3: TGTGCCAGCAGCTTAGCCCAACGGGACAGGGGTAGGGATGAGCAGTTCTTC. Its translation is CASSLAQRDRGRDEQFF.

This clonotype has more than one count but fewer than ten. This chain joins TRBV29-1 and TRBJ1-5, with unresolved D. Germline V gene data show CDR1 as SQVTM and CDR2 as ANQGSEA. The CDR3 spans 13 residues. Trimming left V 2 bases short and J 2 bases short, with 7 bases between. Written as DNA, the CDR3 is TGCAGCGTTGAAACTGGCGGCAATCAGCCCCAGCATTTT. Translated: CSVETGGNQPQHF.

This clonotype was counted a few times. The chain has TRBV10-3 and TRBJ2-2, with 9 positions matching TRBD1. V shed 6 bases, J shed 3 bases, and the junction held 2 bases outside the gene matches. The CDR3 has 14 amino acids. Germline CDR1 is ENHRY and CDR2 is SYGVKD. CDR3: CAISRTGDTGELFF. CDR3 nucleotides: TGTGCCATCAGCCGGACAGGGGACACCGGGGAGCTGTTTTTT.

This clonotype was picked up a small number of times. The rearrangement joins TRBV5-6 to TRBJ1-2, with 8 bases that match TRBD1. With 4 bases clipped from V and 7 bases from J, the junction kept 9 bases outside the gene matches. This CDR3 spans 14 amino acids. Per germline, CDR1 SGHDT and CDR2 YYEEEE. CDR3 amino acids: CASSHVDRAGGYTF. As DNA, the CDR3 is TGTGCCAGCAGCCACGTGGACAGGGCGGGTGGCTACACCTTC.

This chain links TRBV20-1 with TRBJ2-5; no reliable D call. CDR1 and CDR2 (germline): DFQATT, SNEGSKA (reference sequence). The ends were cut back, 2 bases at V and 0 bases at J, with 4 bases in the middle. CDR3 length equals 12 residues. CDR3 sequence (DNA): TGCAGTGCTAGACACCACCAAGAGACCCAGTACTTC. Encoded protein: CSARHHQETQYF.

The rearrangement uses TRBV6-5 and TRBJ2-3, with TRBD2 as a possible D gene (7 bases). The germline V and J ends were trimmed by 2 bases and 4 bases, with 13 bases remaining between them. This CDR3 is 15 amino acids long. Germline V gene data show CDR1 as MNHEY and CDR2 as SVGAGI. The CDR3 loop reads CASSYRGGAADTQYF. CDR3 sequence (DNA): TGTGCCAGCAGTTACAGGGGGGGCGCGGCAGATACGCAGTATTTT.

This clonotype appeared a few times. V usage is TRBV24-1 and J usage is TRBJ2-1, with D possibly matching TRBD2 (6 bases). Trimming left V 4 bases short and J 8 bases short, with 20 bases between. This CDR3 contains 16 residues. CDR1 is KGHDR, CDR2 SFDVKD, per germline. The CDR3 protein is CATSDPSRRTNDEQFF. The CDR3 nucleotides read TGTGCCACCAGTGACCCCTCGCGCAGGACTAACGATGAGCAGTTCTTC.

The chain carries TRBV12-5 and TRBJ2-1; D unresolved. Germline CDR1 is LGHNT and CDR2 is FRNRAP. The CDR3 extends over 16 amino acids. Trimming removed 1 base from V and 0 bases from J, with 10 bases in between. Here the CDR3 reads CASGLETRSSYNEQFF. The CDR3 DNA is TGTGCTAGTGGTTTGGAAACACGGAGCTCCTACAATGAGCAGTTCTTC.

The chain recombines TRBV4-2 with TRBJ2-3, with 8 positions matching TRBD2. Germline CDR1 LGHNA, CDR2 YNFKEQ. This CDR3 is 16 amino acids long. V was clipped by 1 base and J by 1 base; unmatched bases: 4. The CDR3: CASSQVGSGGTDTQYF. The CDR3 DNA follows: TGTGCCAGCAGCCAAGTGGGTAGCGGGGGCACAGATACGCAGTATTTT.

In this sample, this clonotype turned up a few times. This chain uses TRBV7-2 with TRBJ2-7; 16 bases align to TRBD2. Germline lookup yields CDR1 SGHTA and CDR2 FQGNSA. V was clipped by 5 bases and J by 8 bases; unmatched bases: 3. This CDR3 region has 14 residues. The CDR3 sequence: CASSEGLAGGKQYF. DNA of the CDR3: TGTGCCAGCAGCGAGGGACTAGCGGGGGGGAAGCAGTACTTC.